These T cell receptor beta chains were read from a single sample in a study of blood T cell repertoires in COVID-19. The table came from immunoSEQ multiplex PCR; TCRdb's copy has only in-frame clones and leaves some out. The sample records around 99,000 clones, about nine tenths being singletons. Sequenced input: peripheral blood. These receptor sequences come from a man aged 50-60 years with acute or convalescent COVID-19. CDR3s include the opening cysteine and the closing phenylalanine or tryptophan.

v_gene: TRBV11-3
j_gene: TRBJ2-2
CDR3aa: CASSLGETGTSGELFF

v_gene: TRBV19
j_gene: TRBJ1-5
CDR3aa: CASIRGVSQHF

v_gene: TRBV30
j_gene: TRBJ1-3
CDR3aa: CAWSPSTGFGNTIYF

v_gene: TRBV5-1
j_gene: TRBJ2-7
CDR3aa: CASSIRDRDFEQYF

v_gene: TRBV6-1
j_gene: TRBJ1-3
CDR3aa: CASSETPGNTIYF

v_gene: TRBV19
j_gene: TRBJ2-1
CDR3aa: CASSQASGRNEQFF

v_gene: TRBV27
j_gene: TRBJ1-6
CDR3aa: CASRIRGNNSPLHF

v_gene: TRBV30
j_gene: TRBJ1-6
CDR3aa: CAWSGGLTGNSPLHF

v_gene: TRBV4-1
j_gene: TRBJ2-2
CDR3aa: CASSQADFTGELFF

v_gene: TRBV18
j_gene: TRBJ1-4
CDR3aa: CASSPPSGKLFF

v_gene: TRBV6-6
j_gene: TRBJ1-4
CDR3aa: CASSQPRDEKLFF

v_gene: TRBV19
j_gene: TRBJ1-1
CDR3aa: CASSIDTNTEAFF

v_gene: TRBV11-2
j_gene: TRBJ2-3
CDR3aa: CASRAGSTDTQYF

v_gene: TRBV19
j_gene: TRBJ2-3
CDR3aa: CASSIQFPDTQYF

v_gene: TRBV19
j_gene: TRBJ1-5
CDR3aa: CASTPTLGGFNQPQHF

v_gene: TRBV7-9
j_gene: TRBJ2-1
CDR3aa: CASSSKISEGNEQFF

v_gene: TRBV4-2
j_gene: TRBJ2-7
CDR3aa: CASSRGFSYEQYF

v_gene: TRBV5-4
j_gene: TRBJ2-2
CDR3aa: CASSSAPAGLSNTGELFF

v_gene: TRBV6-5
j_gene: TRBJ1-1
CDR3aa: CASSSGVTTEAFF

v_gene: TRBV5-1
j_gene: TRBJ1-6
CDR3aa: CASSLRTGRNSPLHF

v_gene: TRBV7-6
j_gene: TRBJ2-1
CDR3aa: CASSYLAGDNNEQFF

v_gene: TRBV5-1
j_gene: TRBJ1-2
CDR3aa: CASSERQGIYGYTF

v_gene: TRBV6-2/TRBV6-3
j_gene: TRBJ2-3
CDR3aa: CASSYSGTRPDTDTQYF

v_gene: TRBV18
j_gene: TRBJ1-4
CDR3aa: CASSHRQGSTNEKLFF

v_gene: TRBV18
j_gene: TRBJ1-1
CDR3aa: CASSPPAGGNTEAFF

v_gene: TRBV7-8
j_gene: TRBJ2-4
CDR3aa: CASSTDQGNIQYF

v_gene: TRBV11-3
j_gene: TRBJ2-7
CDR3aa: CASSPWDSAGAYEQYF

v_gene: TRBV19
j_gene: TRBJ1-5
CDR3aa: CASRQDGPQHF

v_gene: TRBV5-5
j_gene: TRBJ2-2
CDR3aa: CASSLAPTSRTGELFF

v_gene: TRBV18
j_gene: TRBJ2-1
CDR3aa: CASSRGLAGDNEQFF

v_gene: TRBV30
j_gene: TRBJ1-3
CDR3aa: CAWNRLQGNTIYF

v_gene: TRBV6-5
j_gene: TRBJ1-1
CDR3aa: CASSYLTGVEAFF

v_gene: TRBV5-1
j_gene: TRBJ2-1
CDR3aa: CASSLVAGTYNEQFF

v_gene: TRBV7-2
j_gene: TRBJ2-1
CDR3aa: CASSLGASGYNEQFF

v_gene: TRBV5-4
j_gene: TRBJ2-1
CDR3aa: CASRGRDRAYNEQFF

v_gene: TRBV24-1
j_gene: TRBJ1-2
CDR3aa: CATSDSDREGYYGYTF

v_gene: TRBV9
j_gene: TRBJ2-4
CDR3aa: CASSPPGGPGAKIQYF

v_gene: TRBV24-1
j_gene: TRBJ2-7
CDR3aa: CATSDAQGDTYEQYF

v_gene: TRBV3-1/TRBV3-2
j_gene: TRBJ2-3
CDR3aa: CASSPRGTSFVTDTQYF

v_gene: TRBV7-9
j_gene: TRBJ1-5
CDR3aa: CASSSTGDQPQHF

v_gene: TRBV7-9
j_gene: TRBJ1-6
CDR3aa: CASSQTGGYNSPLHF

v_gene: TRBV20-1
j_gene: TRBJ1-5
CDR3aa: CSASRQVNQPQHF

v_gene: TRBV4-1
j_gene: TRBJ2-1
CDR3aa: CASSPGQGYSYNEQFF

v_gene: TRBV29-1
j_gene: TRBJ1-1
CDR3aa: CSVEDPRGAEAFF

v_gene: TRBV10-3
j_gene: TRBJ1-2
CDR3aa: CAISGGDRDYGYTF

v_gene: TRBV7-9
j_gene: TRBJ1-4
CDR3aa: CASSSYLTGTGDEKLFF

v_gene: TRBV3-1/TRBV3-2
j_gene: TRBJ1-5
CDR3aa: CASSLRQGFQPQHF

v_gene: TRBV29-1
j_gene: TRBJ2-1
CDR3aa: CSVESPARGDNEQFF

v_gene: TRBV10-2
j_gene: TRBJ1-1
CDR3aa: CASAGQENTEAFF

v_gene: TRBV28
j_gene: TRBJ2-1
CDR3aa: CASSFSTGVGNEQFF

v_gene: TRBV5-4
j_gene: TRBJ2-2
CDR3aa: CASSPTSGVSGELFF

v_gene: TRBV6-1
j_gene: TRBJ1-1
CDR3aa: CASSEGSGIQRGEAFF

v_gene: TRBV6-4
j_gene: TRBJ1-1
CDR3aa: CASSDLGPLVIRVNTEAFF

v_gene: TRBV6-5
j_gene: TRBJ1-1
CDR3aa: CASTRKAGGSTEAFF

v_gene: TRBV11-3
j_gene: TRBJ2-3
CDR3aa: CASSRFSGGVAQYF

v_gene: TRBV7-2
j_gene: TRBJ1-6
CDR3aa: CASSSTGVNSPLHF

v_gene: TRBV21-1
j_gene: TRBJ2-1
CDR3aa: CASSKPRRWAINEQFF